The source of this T cell receptor (beta chain) is a study of PD-1 blockade in classical Hodgkin lymphoma. Measured with immunoSEQ multiplex PCR; TCRdb has only the in-frame clones, and not every one. This table holds roughly 19,000 clones, 88% found once. CDR3 size: 13 residues. V lost 1 base, J lost 10 bases, and 10 bases lay in between. CDR1 SGHAT and CDR2 FQNNGV come from the germline V gene. As for time point: cycle 4 day 1 (C4D1), after 6 weeks of nivolumab. Relapses following autologous stem cell transplantation were seen in all patients, with brentuximab vedotin exposure varying. PBMCs were thawed, and CD8+ T cells were then isolated from them by magnetic negative selection.

Sequencing used CD8+ T cells from blood, obtained before the fourth cycle of nivolumab. V is TRBV11-2 and J is TRBJ1-4; D is possibly TRBD1 (5 bases). The receptor comes from a human donor with classical Hodgkin lymphoma. CDR3 protein: CASSLGIGTKLFF. The CDR3 region has the DNA TGTGCCAGCAGCTTAGGAATAGGGACAAAACTGTTTTTT.